Shown below are 21 T cell receptor beta chains from a single sample sequenced in a study of CD8 T cells in ankylosing spondylitis. Via MiXCR, TCRdb re-called the 5' RACE reads, giving one row per CDR3 protein. The table records 130,000 or so distinct CDR3 sequences, 6.5% to 9% of them present only once. The sequenced sample consisted of blood, either unsorted or a sorted T cell fraction (not recorded which). The receptor set was obtained from a male donor with ankylosing spondylitis or in good health (not recorded which).

This clonotype has ten or more counts. The V call is TRBV5-1, the J call TRBJ1-1; no definite D call. The V and J ends lost 4 bases and 6 bases respectively, with 13 bases between them. Germline CDR1 reads SGHRS; CDR2 reads YFSETQ. CDR3 length: 13 amino acids. The CDR3 here is CASSPTTGAEAFF. The CDR3 region has the DNA TGCGCCAGCAGCCCAACAACGGGCGCTGAAGCTTTCTTT.

With respect to this clonotype: This sequence may be a read error, since a much larger clone differs from it by one base. The chain links TRBV7-2 to TRBJ1-5; weak D call: TRBD1 (5 bases). The V gene's germline CDR1 is SGHTA and CDR2 FQGNSA. Trimming took off 3 bases at V and 6 bases at J, with 6 bases between the two ends. The CDR3 totals 12 residues. DNA of the CDR3: TGTGCCAGCAGCTTTGGGGGTCAGCCCCAGCATTTT. This gives the protein CASSFGGQPQHF.

The chain couples TRBV5-1 to TRBJ2-7; 7 nucleotides line up with TRBD1. Trimming took 4 bases from V and 2 from J; bases not matched to a gene: 12. The CDR3 contains 16 residues. Germline V gene lookup returns CDR1 SGHRS and CDR2 YFSETQ. This chain's CDR3 is CASSGLQGPAPYEQYF. The CDR3 nucleotides are TGCGCCAGCAGCGGCCTACAGGGGCCTGCCCCCTACGAGCAGTACTTC.

Concerning this clonotype itself: A clone one base away is much larger, so this may be a read error. J is TRBJ2-2 and V is TRBV20-1; no definite D call. Deletions cut 1 base from V and 4 bases from J, with 10 bases between. Germline V lookup: CDR1 DFQATT, CDR2 SNEGSKA (reference sequence). The CDR3 contains 14 residues. The CDR3 loop reads CSARGPEATGELFF. The CDR3 DNA reads TGCAGTGCTAGAGGACCCGAGGCCACCGGGGAGCTGTTTTTT.

The sample holds many counts of this clonotype. This chain connects TRBV6-1 to TRBJ2-3; tentatively, D is TRBD2 (5 bases). V lost 6 bases and J 1 base, leaving 11 bases between the germline ends. CDR1 is MNHNS, CDR2 SASEGT, per germline. The CDR3 contains 14 residues. CDR3 residues: CASSRTRGTDTQYF. In DNA form, the CDR3 reads TGTGCCAGCAGCCGCACTAGGGGCACAGATACGCAGTATTTT.

This clonotype was seen many times. CDR3: CASSPRTSGIYEQYF. The CDR3 nucleotides read TGTGCCAGCAGCCCCCGGACTAGCGGGATTTACGAGCAGTACTTC. The chain recombines TRBV7-2 with TRBJ2-7, with 12 bases identical to TRBD2. This CDR3 is built from 15 residues. V was clipped by 5 bases and J by 4 bases; unmatched bases: 6. CDR1 and CDR2 (germline): SGHTA, FQGNSA.

This clonotype was detected many times. The chain joins TRBV3-1 to TRBJ2-1; D is perhaps TRBD1 (5 bases). The CDR3 is made up of 14 amino acids. With 0 bases removed from V and 3 bases from J, the gap between germline ends came to 6 bases. Germline V gene lookup returns CDR1 LGHDT and CDR2 YNNKEL (reference sequence). The CDR3 nucleotides read TGTGCCAGCAGCCAAGACAGGGTCTACAATGAGCAGTTCTTC. Encoded protein: CASSQDRVYNEQFF.

There are many counts of this clonotype. The chain is built from TRBV2 and TRBJ2-3; 10 bases are shared with TRBD1. The CDR3 sequence is 15 residues long. Germline V CDR1 and CDR2: SNHLY, FYNNEI. V lost 7 bases, J lost 2 bases, and 6 bases stayed unmatched. In DNA form, the CDR3 reads TGTGCCAGCAACGCCGGGACAGGGGTCACAGATACGCAGTATTTT. Amino acids: CASNAGTGVTDTQYF.

The sample holds many counts of this clonotype. The chain couples TRBV20-1 to TRBJ1-4; TRBD1 aligns across 7 bases. The CDR3 covers 12 residues. Trimming cost V 6 bases and J 5 bases; bases outside gene matches: 3. Germline CDR1 and CDR2: DFQATT and SNEGSKA (reference sequence). CDR3 region: CSASTGNEKLFF. Written as DNA, the CDR3 is TGCAGTGCATCGACAGGGAATGAAAAACTGTTTTTT.

This clonotype was detected a few times. The chain carries TRBV18 and TRBJ2-7; TRBD1 agrees at 7 bases. Germline CDR1 KGHSH, CDR2 LQKENI. V dropped 5 bases and J dropped 4; count of bases not matched to a gene: 8. CDR3 length equals 14 residues. CDR3 in amino acids: CASSSQGVGYEQYF. The CDR3 DNA is TGTGCCAGCTCATCCCAGGGGGTCGGGTACGAGCAGTACTTC.

In this sample, this clonotype turned up a few times. The V and J genes are TRBV5-1 and TRBJ2-7; a possible D gene is TRBD1 (5 bases). V lost 8 bases to trimming and J lost 2 bases, with 20 bases between them. The germline CDR1 and CDR2 sequences are SGHRS and YFSETQ. The CDR3 has 15 amino acids. The CDR3 spells CASQPGQTVPYEQYF. CDR3 bases: TGCGCCAGTCAACCCGGGCAGACAGTGCCCTACGAGCAGTACTTC. The full variable domain, its missing parts supplied by reference TRBV5-1 and TRBJ2-7, is KAGVTQTPRYLIKTRGQQVTLSCSPISGHRSVSWYQQTPGQGLQFLFEYFSETQRNKGNFPGRFSGRQFSNSRSEMNVSTLELGDSALYLCASQPGQTVPYEQYFGPGTRLTVT.

At least ten counts were recorded for this clonotype. This sequence joins TRBV3-1 and TRBJ2-3; 13 nucleotides align to TRBD2. The CDR3 loop spans 15 amino acids. V shed 4 bases and J 4 bases; nucleotides not matched to a gene: 2. In germline, CDR1 is LGHDT, CDR2 YNNKEL (reference sequence). This chain's CDR3 is CASSRTSGGADTQYF. CDR3 nucleotide sequence: TGTGCCAGCAGCCGGACTAGCGGGGGCGCAGATACGCAGTATTTT.

In its sample, this clonotype was seen many times. Here the CDR3 DNA reads TGCGCCAGCAGCTTGGCCGGTGCTAGCGGGAGGGTCAGTGAGCAGTTCTTC. Its protein product is CASSLAGASGRVSEQFF. The gene calls are TRBV5-1 and TRBJ2-1; 12 positions match TRBD2. Germline loops: CDR1 SGHRS, CDR2 YFSETQ. V lost 0 bases and J lost 9; bases outside the gene matches: 10. The CDR3 is 17 residues long.

This clonotype was recorded once. A much larger clone lies one base from this, so it may be a read error. This chain's CDR3 is CASSEPNPGELFF. The CDR3 bases are TGTGCCAGCAGTGAACCGAACCCCGGGGAGCTGTTTTTT. The chain links TRBV25-1 to TRBJ2-2, with D uncertain. The CDR3 runs to 13 residues. Germline values: CDR1 MGHDK, CDR2 SYGVNS.

This clonotype has only a few counts. The chain uses TRBV7-2 and TRBJ1-2; TRBD1 agrees at 8 bases. The germline V gene has CDR1 SGHTA and CDR2 FQGNSA. J was trimmed by 3 bases and V by 4 bases; bases with no gene match: 4. This CDR3 spans 14 amino acids. The CDR3 here is CASSSRGQDYGYTF. The CDR3 DNA reads as TGTGCCAGCAGCTCCAGGGGGCAAGACTATGGCTACACCTTC. The variable domain in full, with the rest retrieved from reference TRBV7-2 and TRBJ1-2, is GAGVSQSPSNKVTEKGKDVELRCDPISGHTALYWYRQSLGQGLEFLIYFQGNSAPDKSGLPSDRFSAERTGGSVSTLTIQRTQQEDSAVYLCASSSRGQDYGYTFGSGTRLTVV.

This chain links TRBV12-3 or TRBV12-4 with TRBJ1-3; no definite D call. This CDR3 is built from 15 residues. V dropped 6 bases and J dropped 2 bases, with 14 bases sitting between them. CDR3 sequence reads: CASSVTALAGNTIYF. CDR3 sequence (DNA): TGTGCCAGCAGCGTCACAGCCCTTGCTGGAAACACCATATATTTT.

This clonotype was observed at least ten times. The chain recombines TRBV7-2 with TRBJ2-7; weak D call: TRBD2 (6 bases). The CDR3 runs 15 residues. Germline V gene sequence: CDR1 SGHTA, CDR2 FQGNSA. V lost 3 bases to trimming and J lost 0 bases, with 12 bases between them. Written as DNA, the CDR3 is TGTGCCAGCAGCTTCTTAGCGGTTAGCTCCTACGAGCAGTACTTC. Its translation: CASSFLAVSSYEQYF.

This clonotype was seen at least ten times. CDR3 sequence: CSVEVGWNTEAFF. The CDR3 DNA follows: TGCAGCGTTGAAGTTGGGTGGAACACTGAAGCTTTCTTT. This chain uses TRBV29-1 with TRBJ1-1; D call uncertain. This CDR3 has 13 amino acids. The V and J ends lost 1 base and 1 base respectively, with 7 bases between them. The V gene's germline CDR1 is SQVTM and CDR2 ANQGSEA.

This clonotype was counted at least ten times. The V call is TRBV20-1, the J call TRBJ2-1; D possibly corresponds to TRBD1 (6 bases). Germline assignment: CDR1 DFQATT and CDR2 SNEGSKA (reference sequence). CDR3 length equals 14 residues. The ends were cut back, 0 bases at V and 6 bases at J, with 12 bases in the middle. This chain's CDR3 is CSARDMGASNEQFF. For the CDR3, the DNA is TGCAGTGCTAGAGATATGGGGGCCTCCAATGAGCAGTTCTTC.

This clonotype was recorded once. The chain employs TRBV12-3 or TRBV12-4 and TRBJ1-2; D is uncertain. CDR3 size: 13 residues. V was pared by 7 bases and J by 4 bases, with 13 bases between. CDR3 loop: CASNPDEGYGYTF. The DNA of the CDR3 is TGTGCCAGCAATCCGGATGAGGGCTATGGCTACACCTTC.

This clonotype was observed many times. V and J are TRBV7-2 and TRBJ2-3; D gene ambiguous. Per germline, CDR1 SGHTA and CDR2 FQGNSA. CDR3 length: 15 residues. V was cut by 0 bases and J by 6 bases, with 13 bases left in between. As DNA, the CDR3 is TGTGCCAGCAGCTTAGCTATTGCGTCAGGCGATACGCAGTATTTT. This sequence encodes CASSLAIASGDTQYF. Looking up the rest from reference TRBV7-2 and TRBJ2-3 gives the full variable domain: GAGVSQSPSNKVTEKGKDVELRCDPISGHTALYWYRQSLGQGLEFLIYFQGNSAPDKSGLPSDRFSAERTGGSVSTLTIQRTQQEDSAVYLCASSLAIASGDTQYFGPGTRLTVL.